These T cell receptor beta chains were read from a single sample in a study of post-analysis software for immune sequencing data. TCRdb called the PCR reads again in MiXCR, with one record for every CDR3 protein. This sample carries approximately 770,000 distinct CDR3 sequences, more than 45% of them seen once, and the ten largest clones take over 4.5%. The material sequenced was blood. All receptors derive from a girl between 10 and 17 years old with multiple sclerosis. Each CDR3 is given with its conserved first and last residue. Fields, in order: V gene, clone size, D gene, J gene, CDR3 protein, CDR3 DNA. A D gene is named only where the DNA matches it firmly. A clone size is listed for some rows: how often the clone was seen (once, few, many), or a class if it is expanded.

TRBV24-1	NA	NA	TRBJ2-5	CATSDSGRGETQYF	TGTGCCACCAGTGACTCGGGACGGGGTGAGACCCAGTACTTC
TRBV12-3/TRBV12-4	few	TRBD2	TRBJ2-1	CASSSSGRHNEQFF	TGTGCCAGCAGTTCTAGCGGGAGACACAATGAGCAGTTCTTC
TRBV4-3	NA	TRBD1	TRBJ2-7	CASSQDLQGAPREQYF	TGCGCCAGCAGCCAAGACCTCCAGGGGGCCCCTCGGGAGCAGTACTTC
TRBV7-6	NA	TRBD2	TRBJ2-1	CASRLLAGGHNEQFF	TGTGCCAGCCGTTTGTTAGCGGGAGGCCACAATGAGCAGTTCTTC
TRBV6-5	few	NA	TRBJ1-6	CASSYRGSNSPLHF	TGTGCCAGCAGTTACAGGGGCTCTAATTCACCCCTCCACTTT
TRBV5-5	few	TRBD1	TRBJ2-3	CASNSRTQGVADTQYF	TGTGCCAGCAACTCCCGGACCCAGGGGGTAGCAGATACGCAGTATTTT
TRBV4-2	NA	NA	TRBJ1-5	CASSQDRNGNQPQHF	TGTGCCAGCAGCCAAGACAGGAACGGCAATCAGCCCCAGCATTTT
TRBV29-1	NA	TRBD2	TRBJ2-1	CSVTSGRVEVYNEQFF	TGCAGCGTTACTAGCGGGAGAGTCGAGGTCTACAATGAGCAGTTCTTC
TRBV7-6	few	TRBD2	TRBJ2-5	CASSSLGAGGRWEQYF	TGTGCCAGCAGCTCTCTAGGAGCGGGGGGAAGGTGGGAGCAGTACTTC
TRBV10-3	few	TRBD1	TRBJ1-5	CATTDRDKGQPQHF	TGTGCCACCACGGACAGGGATAAGGGTCAGCCCCAGCATTTT
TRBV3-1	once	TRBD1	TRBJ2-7	CATSPTGVFYEQYF	TGTGCCACCTCACCGACAGGGGTCTTCTACGAGCAGTACTTC
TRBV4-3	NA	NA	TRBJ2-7	CASSQTPSPLDEQYF	TGCGCCAGCAGCCAGACCCCGTCGCCCTTGGACGAGCAGTACTTC
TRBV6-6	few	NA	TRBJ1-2	CAGGPTGYGYTF	TGTGCCGGGGGTCCCACAGGGTACGGCTACACCTTC
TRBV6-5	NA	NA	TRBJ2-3	CASRRLVGSTDTQYF	TGTGCCAGCAGAAGACTAGTGGGTAGCACAGATACGCAGTATTTT
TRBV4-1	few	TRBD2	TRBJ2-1	CASSQDSGTYNEQFF	TGCGCCAGCAGCCAAGATAGCGGGACATACAATGAGCAGTTCTTC
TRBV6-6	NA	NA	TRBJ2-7	CASKTYAGKDEQYF	TGTGCCAGCAAGACGTACGCGGGGAAGGACGAGCAGTACTTC
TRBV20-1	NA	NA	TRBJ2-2	CSARGRAVAGELFF	TGCAGTGCTAGAGGCAGGGCCGTGGCCGGGGAGCTGTTTTTT
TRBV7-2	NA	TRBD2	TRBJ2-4	CASSLLTSGRNIQYF	TGTGCCAGCAGCCTCCTGACTAGCGGAAGAAACATTCAGTACTTC
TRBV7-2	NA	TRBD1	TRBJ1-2	CASSLGAGTGGGYTF	TGTGCCAGCAGCTTAGGCGCCGGGACAGGGGGTGGCTACACCTTC
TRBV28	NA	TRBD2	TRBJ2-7	CASSYMGLAVYEQYF	TGTGCCAGCAGTTACATGGGACTAGCGGTCTACGAGCAGTACTTC
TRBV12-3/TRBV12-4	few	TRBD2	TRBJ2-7	CASSFSGRPYEQYF	TGTGCCAGCAGTTTTAGCGGGAGGCCCTACGAGCAGTACTTC
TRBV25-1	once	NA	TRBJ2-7	CASSEYFATYEQYF	TGTGCCAGCAGTGAATATTTCGCGACCTACGAGCAGTACTTC
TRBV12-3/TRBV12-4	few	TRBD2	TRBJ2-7	CASSFASGVYEQYF	TGTGCCAGCAGTTTTGCTAGCGGGGTCTACGAGCAGTACTTC
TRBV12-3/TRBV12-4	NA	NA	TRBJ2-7	CASSRLGGSYEQYF	TGTGCCAGCAGTCGGTTGGGCGGTTCCTACGAGCAGTACTTC
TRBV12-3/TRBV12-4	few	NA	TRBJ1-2	CASSFIKRGGYTF	TGTGCCAGCAGTTTTATTAAGAGGGGTGGCTACACCTTC
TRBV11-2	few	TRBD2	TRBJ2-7	CASSFGTRENEQYF	TGTGCCAGCAGCTTCGGGACTAGAGAGAACGAGCAGTACTTC
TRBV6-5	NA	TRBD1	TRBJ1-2	CASSYSSPTGTGESNYGYTF	TGTGCCAGCAGTTACTCCTCTCCGACCGGGACAGGGGAGTCGAACTATGGCTACACCTTC
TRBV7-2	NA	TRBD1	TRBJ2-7	CASSLGTGTEQYF	TGTGCCAGCAGCTTAGGGACAGGGACGGAGCAGTACTTC
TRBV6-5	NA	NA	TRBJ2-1	CASSYWPYNEQFF	TGTGCCAGCAGTTACTGGCCCTACAATGAGCAGTTCTTC
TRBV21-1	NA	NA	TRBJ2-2	CASSKFSQSGGAANTGELFF	TGTGCCAGCAGCAAATTCTCACAGTCGGGAGGGGCCGCGAACACCGGGGAGCTGTTTTTT
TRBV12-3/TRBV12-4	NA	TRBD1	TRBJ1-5	CASRAGGPPQHF	TGTGCCAGCAGAGCAGGGGGGCCGCCCCAGCATTTT
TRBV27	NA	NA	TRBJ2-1	CASSFLEGGNEQFF	TGTGCCAGCAGTTTTTTGGAGGGGGGCAATGAGCAGTTCTTC
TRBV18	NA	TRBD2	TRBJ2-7	CASSPGGNEQYF	TGTGCCAGCAGCCCCGGGGGGAACGAGCAGTACTTC
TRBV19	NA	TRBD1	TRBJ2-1	CASSPTGGYYNEQFF	TGTGCCAGTAGTCCTACAGGGGGCTACTACAATGAGCAGTTCTTC
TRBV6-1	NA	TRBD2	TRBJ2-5	CVSATPINPGLAGGQETQYF	TGTGTGAGCGCGACCCCGATCAACCCGGGACTAGCGGGAGGGCAAGAGACCCAGTACTTC
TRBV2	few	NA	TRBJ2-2	CASSGLDGNTGELFF	TGTGCTAGCAGTGGACTGGACGGCAACACCGGGGAGCTGTTTTTT
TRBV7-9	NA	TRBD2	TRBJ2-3	CASSLDFGGRAGTQYF	TGTGCCAGCAGCTTAGATTTTGGCGGGAGGGCCGGTACGCAGTATTTT
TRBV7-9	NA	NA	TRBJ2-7	CASSLTRTESYEQYF	TGTGCCAGCAGCCTCACAAGGACAGAGAGCTACGAGCAGTACTTC
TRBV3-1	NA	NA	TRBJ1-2	CASSQGLLGSDYGYTF	TGTGCCAGCAGCCAAGGGCTCCTCGGGTCGGACTATGGCTACACCTTC
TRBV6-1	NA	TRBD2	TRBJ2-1	CASSEWGSGSYYEQFF	TGTGCCAGCAGTGAATGGGGTAGCGGGAGTTATTATGAGCAGTTCTTC
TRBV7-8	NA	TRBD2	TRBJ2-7	CASSRFELAGQPNEQYF	TGTGCCAGCAGCCGATTCGAACTAGCGGGACAACCAAATGAGCAGTACTTC
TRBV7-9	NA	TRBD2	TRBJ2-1	CASSLTGLAYPSEQFF	TGTGCCAGCAGTCTTACGGGACTAGCTTATCCCTCGGAGCAGTTCTTC
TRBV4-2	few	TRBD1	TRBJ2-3	CASSHGTGGDTQYF	TGTGCCAGCAGCCATGGTACAGGGGGTGATACGCAGTATTTT
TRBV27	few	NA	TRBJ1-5	CASSLVARQPQHF	TGTGCCAGCAGTTTAGTGGCCCGGCAGCCCCAGCATTTT
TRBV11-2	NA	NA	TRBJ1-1	CASSLSGGAFF	TGTGCCAGCAGCTTGTCTGGTGGAGCTTTCTTT
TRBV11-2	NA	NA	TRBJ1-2	CASSLVTGRDYTF	TGTGCCAGCAGCTTAGTTACGGGACGGGACTACACCTTC